The 20 T cell receptor beta chains below all came from one sample that was sequenced in a study of shared clonotypes between healthy human individuals. Clones were read by immunoSEQ multiplex PCR, and TCRdb kept only the in-frame ones, dropping some. The sample has some 980,000 clones, around 80% seen once; the top ten hold about 1.5%. Sequencing was carried out using memory CD4+ T cells sorted from blood. As to subset: CD45RA-negative fraction. All receptors derive from a man aged 18 to 30 in good health.

The chain is built from TRBV29-1 and TRBJ1-5, with D unresolved. Trimming removed 6 bases at V and 11 bases at J, with 20 bases between. The germline V gene encodes CDR1 SQVTM and CDR2 ANQGSEA. The CDR3 covers 13 residues. CDR3 sequence reads: CSVGDQPGGAQHF. CDR3 sequence (DNA): TGCAGCGTCGGCGACCAGCCGGGTGGGGCCCAGCATTTT.

This clone was seen a single time. This sequence joins TRBV5-4 and TRBJ1-1; a weak D match, TRBD1 (6 bases). Germline V gene lookup returns CDR1 SGHNT and CDR2 YYREEE (reference sequence). The CDR3 sequence is 16 residues long. V lost 0 bases and J lost 2, with 14 bases in between. The CDR3 here is CASSLAGQNINTEAFF. The CDR3 nucleotides are TGTGCCAGCAGCTTGGCAGGACAGAATATAAACACTGAAGCTTTCTTT.

Many counts were recorded for this clone. The genes are TRBV19 and TRBJ2-7, with 9 bases that match TRBD2. The CDR3 sequence is 15 residues long. Germline V gives CDR1 LNHDA, CDR2 SQIVND (reference sequence). The ends lost 6 bases at V and 2 bases at J; junction bases unmatched: 8. CDR3 sequence: CASRYLSGGTYEQYF. CDR3 nucleotides: TGTGCCAGTAGATACCTTAGCGGGGGAACCTACGAGCAGTACTTC.

The rearrangement links TRBV18 to TRBJ1-1; 7 bases agree with TRBD1. Per germline, CDR1 KGHSH and CDR2 LQKENI. CDR3 length equals 13 residues. Losses at the gene ends were 6 bases for V and 4 bases for J; bases not matched to a gene: 5. CDR3 nucleotides: TGTGCCAGCTCGTCGACAGGGTTCACTGAAGCTTTCTTT. It specifies CASSSTGFTEAFF.

The rearrangement links TRBV30 to TRBJ2-3, with 9 bases aligning to TRBD2. The CDR3 length is 15 residues. Germline V gene data show CDR1 as GTSNPN and CDR2 as SVGIG (reference sequence). With V trimmed by 6 bases and J by 6 bases, 13 bases remained unmatched. The CDR3 region is CACNLRGGVRDTQYF. The CDR3 DNA reads as TGTGCCTGTAACCTCCGCGGGGGGGTTAGGGATACGCAGTATTTT.

The chain links TRBV5-4 to TRBJ2-7, with D unclear. Germline loops: CDR1 SGHNT, CDR2 YYREEE (reference sequence). Trimming removed 4 bases from V and 5 bases from J, with 16 bases in between. The CDR3 is made up of 14 amino acids. CDR3 in amino acids: CASSPSTDRDEQYF. CDR3 coding DNA: TGTGCCAGCAGCCCGTCGACGGATAGGGACGAGCAGTACTTC.

This rearrangement joins TRBV5-1 to TRBJ2-7; D is possibly TRBD1 (5 bases). This CDR3 spans 15 amino acids. With 4 bases removed from V and 2 bases from J, the gap between germline ends came to 16 bases. Germline V gene data show CDR1 as SGHRS and CDR2 as YFSETQ. The CDR3 loop is CASSEGQTAAYEQYF. The DNA for the CDR3 is TGCGCCAGCAGCGAAGGACAAACGGCAGCCTACGAGCAGTACTTC.

The chain has TRBV6-1 and TRBJ1-5; 7 nucleotides match TRBD1. V lost 8 bases to trimming and J lost 3 bases; unmatched junction nucleotides: 4. The CDR3 totals 13 residues. Germline V gives CDR1 MNHNS, CDR2 SASEGT. Here the CDR3 reads CASGTEPNQPQHF. The CDR3 DNA is TGTGCCAGCGGGACAGAACCCAATCAGCCCCAGCATTTT.

This clone was picked up many times. The same CDR3 also results from other DNA sequences found in this sample. The chain couples TRBV11-1 to TRBJ1-1, with D maybe TRBD1 (5 bases). V lost 2 bases and J lost 0, with 19 bases in between. Germline loops: CDR1 SGHAT, CDR2 FQDESV (reference sequence). The CDR3 length is 18 residues. The CDR3 spells CASSLSGQGRPLNTEAFF. The DNA for the CDR3 is TGTGCCAGCAGCTTATCTGGCCAGGGAAGGCCCTTGAACACTGAAGCTTTCTTT. Supplemented by reference TRBV11-1 and TRBJ1-1, the full variable domain reads EAEVAQSPRYKITEKSQAVAFWCDPISGHATLYWYRQILGQGPELLVQFQDESVVDDSQLPKDRFSAERLKGVDSTLKIQPAELGDSAMYLCASSLSGQGRPLNTEAFFGQGTRLTVV.

This chain connects TRBV6-6 to TRBJ2-1, with D unclear. The germline CDR1 and CDR2 sequences are MNHNY and SVGAGI (reference sequence). The CDR3 covers 15 residues. Trimming cost V 6 bases and J 0 bases, with 12 bases left between them. The CDR3 reads CASRLVKSSYNEQFF. CDR3 in DNA: TGTGCCAGCAGACTTGTAAAGAGCTCCTACAATGAGCAGTTCTTC.

This rearrangement joins TRBV27 to TRBJ2-3, with D unclear. CDR3 length equals 14 residues. Germline CDR1 reads MNHEY; CDR2 reads SMNVEV (reference sequence). Trimming shortened V by 7 bases and J by 0 bases, and 11 bases separated the two germline ends. This CDR3 is CASKTATSTDTQYF. For the CDR3, the DNA is TGTGCCAGCAAGACTGCTACTAGCACAGATACGCAGTATTTT.

Regarding this clone: A much larger clone sits a single nucleotide away, making a read error possible. The chain couples TRBV12-5 to TRBJ1-1; perhaps TRBD1 as D (5 bases). The CDR3 contains 14 residues. Germline V gene sequence: CDR1 LGHNT, CDR2 FRNRAP. Trimming removed 3 bases from V and 6 bases from J, with 14 bases in between. This chain's CDR3 is CASGFSWRDAEAFF. The CDR3 DNA reads TGTGCTAGTGGTTTTTCCTGGCGGGACGCTGAAGCTTTCTTT.

Comment on this clone: Other DNA sequences in the same sample also yield this CDR3. The chain employs TRBV9 and TRBJ1-6; D remains ambiguous. Germline V gene data show CDR1 as SGDLS and CDR2 as YYNGEE. V lost 0 bases to trimming and J lost 7 bases, with 11 bases between them. The CDR3 has 15 residues. DNA of the CDR3: TGTGCCAGCAGCGTAGGGGGATCGAACAATTCACCCCTCCACTTT. It yields the protein CASSVGGSNNSPLHF.

This chain joins TRBV27 and TRBJ1-1; D unresolved. V lost 3 bases to trimming and J lost 1 base, with 9 bases between them. Germline V CDR1 and CDR2: MNHEY, SMNVEV (reference sequence). CDR3 length: 14 residues. In nucleotides, the CDR3 is TGTGCCAGCAGTTTTGCGTTGGGGAACACTGAAGCTTTCTTT. Its protein is CASSFALGNTEAFF.

DNA of the CDR3: TGTGCCAGCAGCGTAGGGAGTCGGCAGGACAATGAGCAGTTCTTC. Protein sequence: CASSVGSRQDNEQFF. The rearrangement links TRBV9 to TRBJ2-1; D is unresolved. This CDR3 comprises 15 residues. Germline V gene sequence: CDR1 SGDLS, CDR2 YYNGEE. The V end was cut by 0 bases, the J end by 5 bases, with 12 bases between.

The V call is TRBV10-3, the J call TRBJ1-4; D is possibly TRBD1 (6 bases). CDR3 length: 16 amino acids. Germline CDR1 ENHRY, CDR2 SYGVKD. The V and J ends lost 4 bases and 7 bases respectively, with 19 bases between them. CDR3 coding DNA: TGTGCCATCAGTGCCGGAAGGGGGGGCACGGGTGAAAAACTGTTTTTT. Protein: CAISAGRGGTGEKLFF.

The rearrangement joins TRBV2 to TRBJ1-4, with D unresolved. In germline, CDR1 is SNHLY, CDR2 FYNNEI. This CDR3 comprises 11 residues. With 7 bases removed from V and 10 bases from J, the gap between germline ends came to 10 bases. CDR3 sequence: CASIEEGKLFF. CDR3 coding DNA: TGTGCCAGCATAGAGGAAGGAAAACTGTTTTTT. The variable domain in full, completed from reference TRBV2 and TRBJ1-4, reads EPEVTQTPSHQVTQMGQEVILRCVPISNHLYFYWYRQILGQKVEFLVSFYNNEISEKSEIFDDQFSVERPDGSNFTLKIRSTKLEDSAMYFCASIEEGKLFFGSGTQLSVL.

The chain employs TRBV5-1 and TRBJ2-7; 8 nucleotides agree with TRBD2. In germline, CDR1 is SGHRS, CDR2 YFSETQ. V was pared by 4 bases and J by 5 bases, with 11 bases of the junction left unmatched. CDR3 length: 15 residues. The CDR3 DNA sequence: TGCGCCAGCAGCCCTTCGGGGGGGGAGTGGAACGAGCAGTACTTC. Translating it yields CASSPSGGEWNEQYF.

Remarks on this clone: Other DNA sequences in this specimen translate into the identical CDR3. J is TRBJ2-7 and V is TRBV20-1; D is ambiguous. Germline-derived CDR1 and CDR2 are DFQATT and SNEGSKA (reference sequence). The CDR3 is 11 amino acids. V shed 4 bases and J shed 2 bases, with 6 bases lying between them. CDR3 amino acids: CSAKGTYEQYF. In DNA form, the CDR3 reads TGCAGTGCTAAGGGTACCTACGAGCAGTACTTC.

This rearrangement joins TRBV30 to TRBJ2-7; D is unresolved. This CDR3 contains 12 residues. V lost 3 bases and J 7 bases, leaving 13 bases between the germline ends. Germline V gene data show CDR1 as GTSNPN and CDR2 as SVGIG (reference sequence). CDR3 sequence (DNA): TGTGCCTGGAGCCCAACGACGGTTGAGCAGTACTTC. This translates into CAWSPTTVEQYF.